The clone carrying this T cell receptor (beta chain) was picked up a small number of times. Its antigen is unidentified. Germline V gives CDR1 MNHNS, CDR2 SASEGT. Trimming took off 7 bases at V and 2 bases at J, with 9 bases between the two ends. The CDR3 sequence is 13 residues long. The treatment is: approximately nine-day PBMC culture with coronavirus spike peptide pools or control peptides (ViraFEST assay). The Oncomine TCR Beta short-read assay was applied to DNA of cultured CD4+ T cells. TCRdb passed the PCR reads through MiXCR, listing each CDR3 protein once. The sample consists of tens of thousands of distinct CDR3 sequences, roughly 40% of them appearing once. The sample belongs to a study of vaccination and CD4 T cells after COVID-19. Regarding the study as a whole: Reactive clonotype counts went from median approximately 20 after infection to roughly 41 after vaccination, nonsignificantly.

The sequencing here drew on CD4+ T cells from blood, cultured in vitro, taken after SARS-CoV-2 vaccination. The sequence came from a human donor who had recovered from COVID-19. The chain recombines TRBV6-1 with TRBJ1-5; D call uncertain. The CDR3 here is CASNQKGNQPQHF. Here the CDR3 DNA reads TGTGCCAGCAACCAAAAAGGCAATCAGCCCCAGCATTTT.